This section outlines one T cell receptor (beta chain) sequence together with its context. These data originate in a study of T-cell reconstitution after alpha-beta-depleted transplantation in children. Preparation of the TCRbeta library was carried out with unique molecular identifiers. TCRdb reanalysed the PCR reads using MiXCR and keeps one entry per CDR3 protein. This sample has 250,000 to 400,000 distinct CDR3 sequences; approximately 23% occur once, and the top ten carry about a tenth. The sequences come from PBMCs, mostly from graft donor cells, collected 180 days after TCRalphabeta/CD19-depleted stem cell transplant. This receptor was taken from a male patient younger than 18 who had a stem cell transplant for acute lymphoblastic leukemia, so the T cells may come from the graft donor.

CDR3 sequence: CASSLASGSGSAYEQYF. In DNA, the CDR3 is TGTGCCAGCAGCTTAGCTTCGGGTAGCGGGAGCGCCTACGAGCAGTACTTC. V usage is TRBV7-2 and J usage is TRBJ2-7; 9 bases are shared with TRBD2. Germline CDR1 reads SGHTA; CDR2 reads FQGNSA. The CDR3 has 17 residues. Trimming removed 0 bases from V and 2 bases from J; junction bases left unmatched: 8.